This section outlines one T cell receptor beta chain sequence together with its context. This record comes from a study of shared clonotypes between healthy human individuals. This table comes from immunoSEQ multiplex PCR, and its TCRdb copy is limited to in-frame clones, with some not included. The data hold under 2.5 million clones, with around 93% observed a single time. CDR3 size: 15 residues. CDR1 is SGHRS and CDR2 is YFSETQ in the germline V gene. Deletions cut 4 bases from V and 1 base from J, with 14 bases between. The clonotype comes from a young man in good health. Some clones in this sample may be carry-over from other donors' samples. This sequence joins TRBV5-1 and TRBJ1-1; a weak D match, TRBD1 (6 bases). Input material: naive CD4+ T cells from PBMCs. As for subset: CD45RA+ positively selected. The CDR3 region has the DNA TGCGCCAGCAGCACAGCAGGGGATACGAACACTGAAGCTTTCTTT. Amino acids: CASSTAGDTNTEAFF.